This TCR beta chain was identified during a study of immune characterization of retroperitoneal liposarcoma. This clonotype has only a few counts. TCRdb re-analysed the PCR reads in MiXCR, keeping a single row per CDR3 protein. The sample holds about 8,200 distinct CDR3 sequences, over 40% seen once. Germline values: CDR1 MNHEY, CDR2 SMNVEV (reference sequence). This CDR3 has 14 amino acids. V is TRBV27 and J is TRBJ2-5; TRBD2 matches at 8 bases. The J call is in doubt because the DNA end fits TRBJ2-7 better. This sequence originates from a male donor with retroperitoneal liposarcoma. The sequenced material came from tumor tissue. CDR3: CASSFSGGRLEQYF. The CDR3 DNA sequence: TGTGCCAGCAGTTTCTCGGGAGGGCGACTCGAGCAGTACTTC.